This T cell receptor (beta chain) was found in a study of T cell repertoires in cytomegalovirus infection. In TCRdb, the reads were re-called with MiXCR into one record per CDR3 protein. Here the sample spans around 710,000 distinct CDR3 sequences, 25% to 30% being singletons. A remark on this clonotype: Its antigen is unknown.

Germline V gene lookup returns CDR1 MNHEY and CDR2 SMNVEV (reference sequence). Trimming removed 4 bases from V and 1 base from J, with 7 bases in between. The CDR3 totals 13 residues. The source was cultured CD8+ T cells from PBMCs, collected from culture after CMV antigen stimulation. This chain connects TRBV27 to TRBJ1-1; no clear D. The receptor was derived from a human donor in good health (CMV status not recorded). Some clones in this sample may be carry-over from other donors' samples. CDR3 protein: CASSWFRNTEAFF. CDR3 sequence (DNA): TGTGCCAGCAGTTGGTTCAGGAACACTGAAGCTTTCTTT.